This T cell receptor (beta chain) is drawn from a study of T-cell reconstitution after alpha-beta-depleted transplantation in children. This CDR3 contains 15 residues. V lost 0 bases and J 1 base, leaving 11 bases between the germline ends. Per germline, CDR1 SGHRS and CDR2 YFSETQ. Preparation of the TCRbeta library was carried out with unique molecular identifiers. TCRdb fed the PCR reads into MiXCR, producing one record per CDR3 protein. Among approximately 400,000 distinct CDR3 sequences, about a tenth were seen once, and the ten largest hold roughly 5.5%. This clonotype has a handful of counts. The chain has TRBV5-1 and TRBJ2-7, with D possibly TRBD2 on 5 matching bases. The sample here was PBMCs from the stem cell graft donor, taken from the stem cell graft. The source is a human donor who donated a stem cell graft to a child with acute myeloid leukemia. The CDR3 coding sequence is TGCGCCAGCAGCTTGGGTGCTAGCCAATCCTACGAGCAGTACTTC. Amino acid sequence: CASSLGASQSYEQYF. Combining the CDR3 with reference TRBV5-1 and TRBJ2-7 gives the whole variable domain KAGVTQTPRYLIKTRGQQVTLSCSPISGHRSVSWYQQTPGQGLQFLFEYFSETQRNKGNFPGRFSGRQFSNSRSEMNVSTLELGDSALYLCASSLGASQSYEQYFGPGTRLTVT.